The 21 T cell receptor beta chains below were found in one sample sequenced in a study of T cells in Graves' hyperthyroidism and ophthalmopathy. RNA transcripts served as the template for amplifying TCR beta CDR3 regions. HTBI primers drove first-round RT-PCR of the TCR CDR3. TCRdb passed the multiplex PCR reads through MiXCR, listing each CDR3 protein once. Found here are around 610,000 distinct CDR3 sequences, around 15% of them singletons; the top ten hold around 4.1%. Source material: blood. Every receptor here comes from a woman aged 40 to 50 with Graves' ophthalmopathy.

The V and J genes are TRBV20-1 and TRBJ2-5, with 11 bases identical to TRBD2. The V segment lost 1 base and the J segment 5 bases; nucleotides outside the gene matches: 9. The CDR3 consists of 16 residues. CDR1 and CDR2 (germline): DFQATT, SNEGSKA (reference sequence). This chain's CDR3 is CSARVLTSGSWETQYF. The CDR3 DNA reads TGCAGTGCTAGAGTTCTCACTAGCGGGAGTTGGGAGACCCAGTACTTC.

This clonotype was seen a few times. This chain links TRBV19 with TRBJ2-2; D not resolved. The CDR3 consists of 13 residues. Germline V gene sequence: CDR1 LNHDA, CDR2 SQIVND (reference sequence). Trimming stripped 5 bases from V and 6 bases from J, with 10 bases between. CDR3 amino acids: CASSFQVAGELFF. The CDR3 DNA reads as TGTGCCAGTAGTTTCCAGGTTGCCGGGGAGCTGTTTTTT.

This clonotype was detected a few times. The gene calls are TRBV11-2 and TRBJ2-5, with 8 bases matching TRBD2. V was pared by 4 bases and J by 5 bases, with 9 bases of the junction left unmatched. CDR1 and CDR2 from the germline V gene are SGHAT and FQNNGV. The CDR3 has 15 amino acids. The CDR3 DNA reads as TGTGCCAGCAGCTGGAGCGGGAGCGAGGGGGAGACCCAGTACTTC. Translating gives CASSWSGSEGETQYF.

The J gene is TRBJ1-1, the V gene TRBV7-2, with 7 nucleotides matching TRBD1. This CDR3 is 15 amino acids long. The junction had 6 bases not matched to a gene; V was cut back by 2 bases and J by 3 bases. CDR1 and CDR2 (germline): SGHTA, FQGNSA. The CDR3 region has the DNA TGTGCCAGCAGCTTATTGGACAGGATGTACACTGAAGCTTTCTTT. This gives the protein CASSLLDRMYTEAFF.

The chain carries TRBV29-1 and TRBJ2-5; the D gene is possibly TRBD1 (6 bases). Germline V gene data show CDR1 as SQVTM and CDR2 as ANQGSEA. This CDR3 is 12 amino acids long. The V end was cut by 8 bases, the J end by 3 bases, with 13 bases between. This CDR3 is CSLRTAEETQYF. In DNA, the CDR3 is TGCAGCCTCCGGACAGCGGAAGAGACCCAGTACTTC.

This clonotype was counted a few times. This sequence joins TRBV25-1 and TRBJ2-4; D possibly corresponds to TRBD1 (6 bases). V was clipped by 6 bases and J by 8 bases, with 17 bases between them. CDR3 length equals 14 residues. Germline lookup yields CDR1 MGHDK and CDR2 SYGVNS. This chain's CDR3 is CASSEGLGADIQYF. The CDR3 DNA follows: TGTGCCAGCAGCGAGGGGTTGGGGGCGGACATTCAGTACTTC.

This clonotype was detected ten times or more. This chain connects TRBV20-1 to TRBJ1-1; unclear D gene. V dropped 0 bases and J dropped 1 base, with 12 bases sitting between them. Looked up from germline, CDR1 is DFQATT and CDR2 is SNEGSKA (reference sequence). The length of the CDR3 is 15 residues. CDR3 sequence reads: CSARDREGWNTEAFF. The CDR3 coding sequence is TGCAGTGCTAGAGATAGGGAAGGGTGGAACACTGAAGCTTTCTTT.

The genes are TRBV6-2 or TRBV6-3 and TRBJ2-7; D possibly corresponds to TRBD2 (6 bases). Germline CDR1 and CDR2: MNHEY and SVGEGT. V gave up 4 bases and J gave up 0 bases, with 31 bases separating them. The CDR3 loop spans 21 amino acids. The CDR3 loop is CASSSKHSTGTQEKSSYEQYF. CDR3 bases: TGTGCCAGCAGTTCGAAACACTCCACCGGGACTCAGGAAAAAAGCTCCTACGAGCAGTACTTC.

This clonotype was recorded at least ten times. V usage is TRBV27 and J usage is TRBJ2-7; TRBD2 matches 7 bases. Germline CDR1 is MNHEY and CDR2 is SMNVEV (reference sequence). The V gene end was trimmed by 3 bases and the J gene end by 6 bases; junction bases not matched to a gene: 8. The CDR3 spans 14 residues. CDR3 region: CASSFTGTMGEQYF. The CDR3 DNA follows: TGTGCCAGCAGTTTCACCGGGACTATGGGCGAGCAGTACTTC.

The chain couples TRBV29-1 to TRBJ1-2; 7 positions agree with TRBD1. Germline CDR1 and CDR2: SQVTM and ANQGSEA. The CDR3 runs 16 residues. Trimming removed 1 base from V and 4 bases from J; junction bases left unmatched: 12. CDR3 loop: CSVEGHRGSGGYGYTF. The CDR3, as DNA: TGCAGCGTTGAAGGCCACAGGGGTTCTGGGGGCTATGGCTACACCTTC. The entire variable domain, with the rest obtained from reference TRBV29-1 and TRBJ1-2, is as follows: SAVISQKPSRDICQRGTSLTIQCQVDSQVTMMFWYRQQPGQSLTLIATANQGSEATYESGFVIDKFPISRPNLTFSTLTVSNMSPEDSSIYLCSVEGHRGSGGYGYTFGSGTRLTVV.

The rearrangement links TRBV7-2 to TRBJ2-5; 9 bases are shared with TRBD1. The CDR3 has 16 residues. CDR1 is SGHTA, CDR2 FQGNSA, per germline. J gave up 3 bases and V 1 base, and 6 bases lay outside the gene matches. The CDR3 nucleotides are TGTGCCAGCAGCTTAGTGACAGGGGGACCCAAAGAGACCCAGTACTTC. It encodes CASSLVTGGPKETQYF.

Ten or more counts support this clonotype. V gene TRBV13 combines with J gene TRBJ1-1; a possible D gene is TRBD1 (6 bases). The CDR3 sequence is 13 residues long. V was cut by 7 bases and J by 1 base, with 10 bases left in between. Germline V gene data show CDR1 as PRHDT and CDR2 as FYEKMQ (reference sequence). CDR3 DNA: TGTGCCAGCACACCACAGGGGAACACTGAAGCTTTCTTT. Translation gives CASTPQGNTEAFF.

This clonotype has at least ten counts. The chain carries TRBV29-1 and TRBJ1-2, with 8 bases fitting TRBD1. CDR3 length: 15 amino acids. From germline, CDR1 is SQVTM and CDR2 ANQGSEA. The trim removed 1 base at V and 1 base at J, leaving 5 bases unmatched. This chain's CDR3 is CSVEGWDRNNYGYTF. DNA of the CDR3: TGCAGCGTTGAAGGGTGGGACAGGAATAACTATGGCTACACCTTC. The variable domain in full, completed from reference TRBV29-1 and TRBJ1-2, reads SAVISQKPSRDICQRGTSLTIQCQVDSQVTMMFWYRQQPGQSLTLIATANQGSEATYESGFVIDKFPISRPNLTFSTLTVSNMSPEDSSIYLCSVEGWDRNNYGYTFGSGTRLTVV.

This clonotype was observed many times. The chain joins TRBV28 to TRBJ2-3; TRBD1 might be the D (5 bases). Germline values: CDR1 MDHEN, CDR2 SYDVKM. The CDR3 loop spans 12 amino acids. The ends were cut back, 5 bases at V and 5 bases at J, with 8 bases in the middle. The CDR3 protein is CASSATGDTQYF. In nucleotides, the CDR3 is TGTGCCAGCAGTGCAACAGGAGATACGCAGTATTTT. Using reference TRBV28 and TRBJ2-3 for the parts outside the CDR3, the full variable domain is DVKVTQSSRYLVKRTGEKVFLECVQDMDHENMFWYRQDPGLGLRLIYFSYDVKMKEKGDIPEGYSVSREKKERFSLILESASTNQTSMYLCASSATGDTQYFGPGTRLTVL.

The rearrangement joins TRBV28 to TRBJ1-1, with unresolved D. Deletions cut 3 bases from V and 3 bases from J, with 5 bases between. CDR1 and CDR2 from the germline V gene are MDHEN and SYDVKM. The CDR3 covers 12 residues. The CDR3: CASSFAHTEAFF. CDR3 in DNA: TGTGCCAGCAGTTTTGCTCACACTGAAGCTTTCTTT.

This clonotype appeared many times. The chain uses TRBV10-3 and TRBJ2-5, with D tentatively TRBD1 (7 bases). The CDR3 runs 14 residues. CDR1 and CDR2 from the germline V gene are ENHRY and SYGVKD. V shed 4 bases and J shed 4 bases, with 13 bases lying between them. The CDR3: CAISVAGGLETQYF. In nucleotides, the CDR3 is TGTGCCATCAGTGTTGCAGGGGGGTTAGAGACCCAGTACTTC.

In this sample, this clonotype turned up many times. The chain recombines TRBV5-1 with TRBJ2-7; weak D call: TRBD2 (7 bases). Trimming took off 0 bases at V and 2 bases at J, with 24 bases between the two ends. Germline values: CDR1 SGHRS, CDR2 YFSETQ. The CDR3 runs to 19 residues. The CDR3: CASSLGGSARAGHTYEQYF. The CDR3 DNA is TGCGCCAGCAGCTTGGGGGGCTCAGCCCGAGCGGGACATACCTACGAGCAGTACTTC.

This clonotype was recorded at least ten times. This CDR3 is CASSRQVGNEQFF. Here the CDR3 DNA reads TGTGCCAGCAGCAGACAGGTTGGAAATGAGCAGTTCTTC. The chain combines TRBV27 with TRBJ2-1; tentatively, D is TRBD1 (6 bases). The CDR3 length is 13 residues. V lost 6 bases and J 7 bases, leaving 13 bases between the germline ends. Per germline, CDR1 MNHEY and CDR2 SMNVEV (reference sequence).

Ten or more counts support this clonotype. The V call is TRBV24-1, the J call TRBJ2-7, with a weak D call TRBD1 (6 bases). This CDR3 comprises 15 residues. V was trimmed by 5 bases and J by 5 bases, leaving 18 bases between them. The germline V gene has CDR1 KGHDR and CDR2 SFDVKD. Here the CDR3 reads CATSAKGDAIDEQYF. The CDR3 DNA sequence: TGTGCCACCAGTGCCAAGGGGGACGCCATTGACGAGCAGTACTTC.

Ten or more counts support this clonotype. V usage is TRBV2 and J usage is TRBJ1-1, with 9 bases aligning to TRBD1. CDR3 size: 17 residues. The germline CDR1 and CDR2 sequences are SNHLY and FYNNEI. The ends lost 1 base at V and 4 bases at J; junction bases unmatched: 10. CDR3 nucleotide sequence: TGTGCCAGCAGTGAAGTTCCCCCGGGACAGGGAATCACTGAAGCTTTCTTT. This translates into CASSEVPPGQGITEAFF.

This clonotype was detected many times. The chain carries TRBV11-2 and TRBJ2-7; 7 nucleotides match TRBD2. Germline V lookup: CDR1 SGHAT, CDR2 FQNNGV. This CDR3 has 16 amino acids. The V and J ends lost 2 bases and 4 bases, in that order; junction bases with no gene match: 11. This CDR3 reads CASSLLAGAPRYEQYF. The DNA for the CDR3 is TGTGCCAGCAGCTTATTGGCGGGAGCCCCGAGGTACGAGCAGTACTTC. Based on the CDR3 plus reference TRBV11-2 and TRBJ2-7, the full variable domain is EAGVAQSPRYKIIEKRQSVAFWCNPISGHATLYWYQQILGQGPKLLIQFQNNGVVDDSQLPKDRFSAERLKGVDSTLKIQPAKLEDSAVYLCASSLLAGAPRYEQYFGPGTRLTVT.